The rows below give T cell receptor beta chains drawn from one sample of a study of blood T cell repertoires in COVID-19. Data came from immunoSEQ multiplex PCR; TCRdb stores just in-frame clones and leaves some out. The table records 150,000 to 200,000 clones, roughly 73% of them present only once. Specimen: peripheral blood. These receptors originate from a man aged 70 or older with acute or convalescent COVID-19. The CDR3 runs from the conserved cysteine through the conserved F or W. A D gene is named only where the DNA matches it firmly. The listing skips clone size in some rows; elsewhere it reads once, few, many or a size class.

j_call	v_call	clone_size	d_call	cdr3_nt	cdr3_aa
TRBJ1-2	TRBV7-8	-	-	TGTGCCAGCAGCTTAGCGTCCGGAGTAGCTAACTATGGCTACACCTTC	CASSLASGVANYGYTF
TRBJ1-6	TRBV11-2	-	-	TGTGCCAGCAGCTTAGGCGGGACCCAAAATTCACCCCTCCACTTT	CASSLGGTQNSPLHF
TRBJ1-2	TRBV7-2	-	TRBD1	TGTGCCAGCAGCCCATCTTTGGGACAGGGGATCTATGGCTACACCTTC	CASSPSLGQGIYGYTF
TRBJ1-1	TRBV5-1	-	TRBD1	TGCGCCAGCAGCTTCACAGGGGATACTGAAGCTTTCTTT	CASSFTGDTEAFF
TRBJ1-3	TRBV19	-	-	TGTGCCAGTAGTATCGCTGGCGGCTCTGGAAACACCATATATTTT	CASSIAGGSGNTIYF
TRBJ2-2	TRBV5-1	-	-	TGCGCCAGCAGCTTGGTGCGGGGGCAGACCGGGGAGCTGTTTTTT	CASSLVRGQTGELFF
TRBJ1-2	TRBV19	-	TRBD1	TGTGCCAGTAGTAGCGCCGGGACAGTTTCCTATGGCTACACCTTC	CASSSAGTVSYGYTF
TRBJ2-7	TRBV19	few	TRBD1	TGTGCCAGTAGTATAACGTTAGGGACAGGGGCAAACGAGCAGTACTTC	CASSITLGTGANEQYF
TRBJ1-2	TRBV6-5	-	-	TGTGCCAGCAGTTACGAGGGTAGCTATGGCTACACCTTC	CASSYEGSYGYTF
TRBJ2-1	TRBV19	-	TRBD1	TGTGCCAGTAGGGTTCCCGGGACAGGGATATACAATGAGCAGTTCTTC	CASRVPGTGIYNEQFF
TRBJ2-1	TRBV4-3	-	TRBD2	TGCGCCAGCAGCCAAGATCGGACTAGCGGGGTATTGAATGAGCAGTTCTTC	CASSQDRTSGVLNEQFF
TRBJ2-5	TRBV5-1	-	TRBD2	TGCGCCAGCAGCTTGTGGCTAGCGGGGGGTACTCAAGAGACCCAGTACTTC	CASSLWLAGGTQETQYF
TRBJ1-5	TRBV6-5	-	-	TGTGCCAGCAGCCTCCTGCAGTCTAGCAATCAGCCCCAGCATTTT	CASSLLQSSNQPQHF
TRBJ2-1	TRBV7-3	few	TRBD2	TGTGCCAGCAGCTTACAGGGCGGGAGGGCCCGATCCTACAATGAGCAGTTCTTC	CASSLQGGRARSYNEQFF
TRBJ2-1	TRBV28	few	TRBD2	TGTGCCAGCAGCTTATGGACTAGCGGGAATGAGCAGTTCTTC	CASSLWTSGNEQFF
TRBJ1-2	TRBV10-2	-	-	TGCGCCAGCAGTCCCGGGATAAGTGGCTACACCTTC	CASSPGISGYTF
TRBJ1-2	TRBV19	-	TRBD1	TGTGCCAGTAAGGGAACCGGGACAGGGAAAAACTATGGCTACACCTTC	CASKGTGTGKNYGYTF
TRBJ2-5	TRBV13	-	-	TGTGCCAGCAGTTTTCCAGATTATCAAGAGACCCAGTACTTC	CASSFPDYQETQYF
TRBJ2-7	TRBV7-2	many	TRBD2	TGTGCCAGCAGCCAACCGGGACTAGCGGGCTACGAGCAGTACTTC	CASSQPGLAGYEQYF
TRBJ1-2	TRBV27	-	-	TGTGCCAGCAGTTTGGGCAGCCACTATGGCTACACCTTC	CASSLGSHYGYTF
TRBJ1-2	TRBV28	-	TRBD1	TGTGCCAGCAGGTCCTCCGGGACAGGGCGATACTATGGCTACACCTTC	CASRSSGTGRYYGYTF
TRBJ1-2	TRBV28	-	-	TGTGCCACCAACGAACAGGGCTCCTACGGCTACACCTTC	CATNEQGSYGYTF
TRBJ1-3	TRBV6-5	-	TRBD1	TGTGCCAGCAGTTACCCGACAGGGAGTGGAAACACCATATATTTT	CASSYPTGSGNTIYF
TRBJ2-3	TRBV6-1	-	TRBD2	TGTGCCAGCAGTGATAGGCTAGCGGGATCGAGCACAGATACGCAGTATTTT	CASSDRLAGSSTDTQYF
TRBJ2-2	TRBV5-1	few	-	TGCGCCAGCAGCTTGTTCAGGGCGAACACCGGGGAGCTGTTTTTT	CASSLFRANTGELFF
TRBJ2-1	TRBV5-1	-	-	TGCGCCAGCAGCTCCAACAAACGACAGGGAGGTTACAATGAGCAGTTCTTC	CASSSNKRQGGYNEQFF
TRBJ2-5	TRBV19	-	-	TGTGCCAGTAGTGGTTCACGGGTAGAGACCCAGTACTTC	CASSGSRVETQYF
TRBJ1-2	TRBV5-1	-	-	TGCGCCAGCAGCCCAGCTGACAGGTGGATTGGCTACACCTTC	CASSPADRWIGYTF
TRBJ2-2	TRBV6-5	-	TRBD1	TGTGCCAGCAGTTACTTTGGGACAGGCACCGGGGAGCTGTTTTTT	CASSYFGTGTGELFF
TRBJ1-6	TRBV18	-	-	TGTGCCAGCTCACCCGAACCACTAAGCAATTCACCCCTCCACTTT	CASSPEPLSNSPLHF
TRBJ1-2	TRBV2	once	TRBD1	TGTGCCAGGGGACAGGGAGGTGAAAACTATGGCTACACCTTC	CARGQGGENYGYTF
TRBJ2-5	TRBV7-2	-	TRBD1	TGTGCCAGCAGCTTATCCGGGACAGCTCGCGAGACCCAGTACTTC	CASSLSGTARETQYF
TRBJ1-1	TRBV5-1	-	TRBD1	TGCGCCAGCTCCGGGACAGGGGGCATGAACACTGAAGCTTTCTTT	CASSGTGGMNTEAFF
TRBJ2-7	TRBV4-1	once	-	TGCGCCAGCAGCCAAGCCCAGGCCGATCACTACGAGCAGTACTTC	CASSQAQADHYEQYF
TRBJ2-4	TRBV5-7	-	-	TGTGCCAGCAGCTTCGATACAGGATTAGCCAAAAACATTCAGTACTTC	CASSFDTGLAKNIQYF
TRBJ1-2	TRBV2	few	TRBD1	TGTGCCAGCAGGGCGGGACAGGGGGCTCTTGGCTACACCTTC	CASRAGQGALGYTF
TRBJ1-3	TRBV6-1	-	-	TGTGCCAGCAGTGATGCTTCCCTTTTGGGGGCAGACACCATATATTTT	CASSDASLLGADTIYF
TRBJ2-3	TRBV6-6	-	TRBD2	TGTGCCAGCACCATGGGACTAGCGACAGATACGCAGTATTTT	CASTMGLATDTQYF
TRBJ2-7	TRBV19	-	TRBD2	TGTGCCAGTAGTAGTATTGGGGGGGTTAAGGGACTAGCGGGTGGCTACGAGCAGTACTTC	CASSSIGGVKGLAGGYEQYF
TRBJ2-1	TRBV9	-	TRBD2	TGTGCCAGCAGCCTCCGACTAGCCGGTCCGGGTAATGAGCAGTTCTTC	CASSLRLAGPGNEQFF
TRBJ2-3	TRBV11-2	-	TRBD2	TGTGCCAGCAGCCCTCGGGGAGCGGGGGGGCGCCCAGATACGCAGTATTTT	CASSPRGAGGRPDTQYF
TRBJ1-4	TRBV24-1	-	TRBD1	TGTGCCACCAGTGATTTTGAACAGGGGGACGAAAAACTGTTTTTT	CATSDFEQGDEKLFF